The rows below give T cell receptor beta chains drawn from one sample of a study of cytomegalovirus exposure and HLA in healthy donors. Assay used: immunoSEQ multiplex PCR; TCRdb lists only in-frame clones, some missing. This sample has about 130,000 clones, with roughly 85% found just once. Source material: PBMCs. These receptor sequences come from a man aged 35-49 years in good health and CMV-seropositive. Both conserved end residues are part of each CDR3. A D gene is named only where the DNA matches it firmly. Where a row states a size, it is once, few, many or the class of an expanded clone; other rows omit it.

V gene	clone size	J gene	D gene	CDR3 protein	CDR3 DNA
TRBV18	once	TRBJ2-7	TRBD1	CASSRGQGSTYEQYF	TGTGCCAGCTCACGGGGACAGGGGTCCACCTACGAGCAGTACTTC
TRBV6-4	-	TRBJ1-2	TRBD1	CASSPDRESYGYTF	TGTGCCAGCAGTCCGGACAGGGAAAGCTATGGCTACACCTTC
TRBV6-5	-	TRBJ1-2	-	CASSHREAGNYGYTF	TGTGCCAGCAGTCACCGAGAGGCGGGCAACTATGGCTACACCTTC
TRBV6-5	-	TRBJ2-1	-	CASSSFGSPQFF	TGTGCCAGCAGTTCCTTCGGGAGTCCCCAGTTCTTC
TRBV4-2	few	TRBJ2-7	TRBD2	CASSQEVAGGYGEQYF	TGTGCCAGCAGCCAAGAAGTAGCGGGAGGGTATGGCGAGCAGTACTTC
TRBV5-1	-	TRBJ2-5	-	CATTLFGGSQETQYF	TGCGCCACCACTCTTTTCGGCGGGTCCCAAGAGACCCAGTACTTC
TRBV10-3	-	TRBJ1-2	-	CAISESQSWTDPGYTF	TGTGCCATCAGTGAGTCGCAATCCTGGACAGACCCGGGCTACACCTTC
TRBV28	-	TRBJ2-7	-	CASSLPRLEQYF	TGTGCCAGCAGTTTACCCCGACTCGAGCAGTACTTC
TRBV11-3	-	TRBJ1-2	-	CASNPERGQKLGYTF	TGTGCCAGCAACCCGGAGCGGGGGCAAAAGCTTGGCTACACCTTC
TRBV7-9	-	TRBJ2-2	TRBD2	CSSSFSGRTNTGELFF	TGTTCCAGCAGTTTTAGCGGGAGGACGAACACCGGGGAGCTGTTTTTT
TRBV5-8	-	TRBJ1-4	-	CASSLGQQGTNEKLFF	TGTGCCAGCAGCTTGGGACAGCAAGGGACTAATGAAAAACTGTTTTTT
TRBV29-1	-	TRBJ2-5	TRBD1	CSGRQGGQETQYF	TGCAGCGGCAGACAGGGCGGACAAGAGACCCAGTACTTC
TRBV2	-	TRBJ1-1	TRBD1	CASSIPIDRANTEAFF	TGTGCCAGCAGCATACCGATTGACAGGGCGAACACTGAAGCTTTCTTT
TRBV30	-	TRBJ2-2	-	CAWSVYGTGELFF	TGTGCCTGGAGTGTATACGGCACCGGGGAGCTGTTTTTT
TRBV29-1	few	TRBJ1-1	-	CSVEDLRPGGNTEAFF	TGCAGCGTTGAAGATCTTCGGCCCGGGGGGAACACTGAAGCTTTCTTT
TRBV28	-	TRBJ2-3	-	CASSLLTDTQYF	TGTGCCAGCAGTTTGTTAACAGATACGCAGTATTTT
TRBV6-5	-	TRBJ1-5	-	CASSYSFRGNQPQHF	TGTGCCAGCAGTTACTCGTTCCGGGGGAATCAGCCCCAGCATTTT
TRBV7-9	-	TRBJ2-3	-	CASSLVRVTDTQYF	TGTGCCAGCAGCTTGGTGCGCGTCACAGATACGCAGTATTTT
TRBV5-5	-	TRBJ2-7	-	CASSLGDREDPSSYEQYF	TGTGCCAGCAGCTTGGGTGACAGGGAGGATCCAAGCTCCTACGAGCAGTACTTC
TRBV14	-	TRBJ1-5	TRBD1	CASSPGTGASNQPQHF	TGTGCCAGCAGCCCCGGAACAGGGGCCAGCAATCAGCCCCAGCATTTT
TRBV7-2	-	TRBJ2-1	TRBD2	CASSLEGTRLAGLYNEQFF	TGTGCCAGCAGCTTAGAGGGGACGCGACTAGCGGGGCTCTACAATGAGCAGTTCTTC
TRBV29-1	-	TRBJ2-1	TRBD1	CSVPPGTVRHEQFF	TGCAGCGTTCCCCCGGGGACAGTTCGGCATGAGCAGTTCTTC
TRBV15	few	TRBJ2-5	TRBD1	CATSARTGSETQYF	TGTGCCACCAGCGCCCGGACAGGGTCAGAGACCCAGTACTTC
TRBV6-5	-	TRBJ2-1	-	CASSPSYRVDQFF	TGTGCCAGCAGTCCGTCCTACAGGGTGGATCAGTTCTTC
TRBV5-4	-	TRBJ2-3	TRBD2	CASSLGLAGGTDTQYF	TGTGCCAGCAGCCTAGGACTAGCGGGAGGCACAGATACGCAGTATTTT
TRBV4-1	-	TRBJ2-2	TRBD1	CASSQERTGWTGELFF	TGCGCCAGCAGCCAAGAGAGGACAGGGTGGACCGGGGAGCTGTTTTTT
TRBV11-1	once	TRBJ1-1	-	CASSPPTGNTEAFF	TGTGCCAGCAGCCCACCCACAGGGAACACTGAAGCTTTCTTT
TRBV29-1	-	TRBJ1-2	TRBD1	CSGTGGYGYTF	TGCAGCGGAACAGGGGGCTATGGCTACACCTTC
TRBV6-5	-	TRBJ2-7	TRBD2	CASSPGLAKYEQYF	TGTGCCAGCAGCCCTGGACTAGCGAAGTACGAGCAGTACTTC
TRBV9	-	TRBJ1-2	-	CASSAPSGHGLLGF	TGTGCCAGCAGCGCTCCCTCGGGACACGGCCTGTTGGGCTTC
TRBV30	-	TRBJ1-4	-	CAWRRSSNEKLFF	TGTGCCTGGAGGAGGAGCTCTAATGAAAAACTGTTTTTT
TRBV2	-	TRBJ2-7	-	CASSEQYEQYF	TGTGCCAGCAGTGAACAATACGAGCAGTACTTC
TRBV5-4	-	TRBJ1-1	-	CASSPINGGTEAFF	TGTGCCAGCAGCCCCATCAACGGGGGCACTGAAGCTTTCTTT
TRBV6-5	-	TRBJ1-1	-	CASSFTSTGSTEAFF	TGTGCCAGCAGTTTTACTTCAACAGGGAGTACTGAAGCTTTCTTT
TRBV6-1	-	TRBJ2-7	-	CASSEAPGAPYEQYF	TGTGCCAGCAGTGAAGCTCCAGGGGCGCCCTACGAGCAGTACTTC
TRBV5-1	-	TRBJ2-7	TRBD2	CASSPKAGGPYEQYF	TGCGCCAGCAGCCCCAAAGCGGGAGGTCCCTACGAGCAGTACTTC
TRBV6-6	-	TRBJ2-7	TRBD2	CASSHGTSGYEQYF	TGTGCCAGCAGTCACGGGACTAGTGGCTACGAGCAGTACTTC
TRBV5-5	-	TRBJ2-7	-	CASSFLASETYEQYF	TGTGCCAGCAGCTTCCTAGCTAGCGAGACCTACGAGCAGTACTTC
TRBV18	-	TRBJ2-2	TRBD1	CASSPYRGPDTGELFF	TGTGCCAGCTCGCCCTACAGGGGGCCTGACACCGGGGAGCTGTTTTTT
TRBV18	-	TRBJ2-7	TRBD1	CASSLGTGPYEQYF	TGTGCCAGTTCCCTCGGGACAGGGCCCTACGAGCAGTACTTC
TRBV5-1	-	TRBJ2-7	TRBD2	CASSLESSGRQPNEQYF	TGCGCCAGCAGCTTGGAGTCTAGCGGGAGGCAGCCTAACGAGCAGTACTTC
TRBV15	-	TRBJ1-4	TRBD1	CATSRTGTNEKLFF	TGTGCCACCAGCCGGACAGGGACTAATGAAAAACTGTTTTTT
TRBV6-1	-	TRBJ1-5	TRBD1	CASSVRGGVSNQPQHF	TGTGCCAGCAGTGTGCGAGGGGGCGTTAGCAATCAGCCCCAGCATTTT
TRBV6-5	-	TRBJ2-3	TRBD1	CASSTGQGRDTQYF	TGTGCCAGCAGTACCGGACAGGGGCGAGATACGCAGTATTTT
TRBV5-4	-	TRBJ2-3	TRBD2	CASREGLAGHGDTQYF	TGTGCCAGCAGAGAGGGACTAGCGGGACACGGGGATACGCAGTATTTT
TRBV9	-	TRBJ1-2	-	CASSASRQGNYGYTF	TGTGCCAGCAGCGCCTCCCGGCAGGGAAACTATGGCTACACCTTC
TRBV19	-	TRBJ1-5	-	CASSLPGGNQPQHF	TGTGCCAGTAGCCTCCCCGGGGGCAATCAGCCCCAGCATTTT
TRBV30	-	TRBJ1-1	TRBD1	CASGGMNTEAFF	TGTGCCTCAGGGGGCATGAACACTGAAGCTTTCTTT
TRBV19	-	TRBJ1-4	TRBD1	CASSPRDSNEKLFF	TGTGCCAGTAGTCCCCGGGACAGTAATGAAAAACTGTTTTTT
TRBV7-9	-	TRBJ1-1	-	CASSLQVWEAFF	TGTGCCAGCAGCTTACAGGTCTGGGAAGCTTTCTTT
TRBV28	-	TRBJ2-2	TRBD2	CASSPGTSGTGELFF	TGTGCCAGCAGTCCCGGGACTAGTGGCACCGGGGAGCTGTTTTTT
TRBV11-2	-	TRBJ1-2	-	CASSLDPGANYGYTF	TGTGCCAGCAGCTTAGATCCCGGGGCTAACTATGGCTACACCTTC
TRBV9	-	TRBJ1-2	TRBD1	CASSDGTGGGYTF	TGTGCCAGCAGCGACGGAACAGGGGGCGGCTACACCTTC
TRBV27	-	TRBJ2-5	TRBD2	CASSLGLGLAGAGQYF	TGTGCCAGCAGTTTAGGGCTGGGACTAGCGGGAGCGGGGCAGTACTTC
TRBV7-2	-	TRBJ1-2	-	CASSSTIIGGEGYTF	TGTGCCAGCAGCTCTACCATAATAGGAGGGGAAGGCTACACCTTC
TRBV10-3	-	TRBJ1-6	TRBD1	CAITRDSDNSPLHF	TGTGCCATCACCAGGGACAGTGATAATTCACCCCTCCACTTT
TRBV12-5	-	TRBJ2-4	-	CASGGGNIQYF	TGTGCTAGTGGCGGGGGAAACATTCAGTACTTC
TRBV5-1	-	TRBJ2-7	-	CASSLLTYEQYF	TGCGCCAGCAGCCTCTTAACCTACGAGCAGTACTTC
TRBV11-2	-	TRBJ2-7	TRBD2	CASSHGTSGAYEQYF	TGTGCCAGCAGCCATGGGACTAGCGGCGCCTACGAGCAGTACTTC
TRBV9	few	TRBJ1-2	-	CASSVGGANYGYTF	TGTGCCAGCAGCGTAGGAGGTGCTAACTATGGCTACACCTTC